This entry concerns a single T cell receptor beta chain. Its antigen remains unidentified. Running of the assay took place at deep level. Per the study methods: ImmunoSEQ gave junction-only sequences without quality scores, so filtering differed. Clones were read by immunoSEQ multiplex PCR, and TCRdb kept only the in-frame ones, dropping some. V and J calls and clone size follow that table, whereas D and trimming were derived from the DNA. The sample has about 2.4 million clones; approximately 94% are singletons. The record originates from a study of shared clonotypes between healthy human individuals. Whole-study context: Donors had three CD4 naive, three CD4 memory, two CD8 naive and one CD8 memory plate apiece. Study-level points and caveats: What naive subsets generally showed was a larger estimated richness than memory subsets showed.

CDR1 and CDR2 (germline): SGHTA, FQGNSA. The CDR3 consists of 19 residues. V was clipped by 4 bases and J by 4 bases; unmatched bases: 16. Input material: naive CD4+ T cells from PBMCs. Subset denoted: CD45RA+ positively selected. V and J are TRBV7-2 and TRBJ2-5; 12 positions match TRBD2. This receptor was obtained from a man between 18 and 35 years old in good health. Some clones in this sample may be carry-over from other donors' samples. In nucleotides, the CDR3 is TGTGCCAGCAGCTCCATAAGACTAGCGGGAGAATACAACACAGAGACCCAGTACTTC. This encodes CASSSIRLAGEYNTETQYF.